One sample yielded the 27 T cell receptor beta chains listed below, sequenced in a study of human T cells and chemical hapten exposure. The time point: patch test 1, 2 weeks after DPC sensitization. Treatment here: therapeutic diphenylcyclopropenone sensitization with weekly scalp DPC. Using its own MiXCR run on the RACE reads, TCRdb lists one record per CDR3 protein. The repertoire holds about 120,000 distinct CDR3 sequences, around 15% seen once, with approximately 0.92% in the top ten. The sample in question was whole blood, obtained in connection with sensitization to the hapten diphenylcyclopropenone (DPC). These receptors all come from a man between 18 and 35 years old with alopecia areata. Some clones in this sample may be carry-over from other donors' samples.

The chain employs TRBV20-1 and TRBJ1-1; tentatively, D is TRBD1 (6 bases). The CDR3 has 11 residues. Trimming took 6 bases from V and 6 from J, leaving 11 bases between them. The V gene's germline CDR1 is DFQATT and CDR2 SNEGSKA (reference sequence). The CDR3 DNA sequence: TGCAGTGCCCGAAGGGGGGCTGAAGCTTTCTTT. Translating it yields CSARRGAEAFF.

The chain combines TRBV5-1 with TRBJ2-7, with 8 bases matching TRBD2. V lost 0 bases to trimming and J lost 6 bases; unmatched junction nucleotides: 8. In germline, CDR1 is SGHRS, CDR2 YFSETQ. The CDR3 totals 15 residues. The CDR3 spells CASSLVGGADGEQYF. The DNA of the CDR3 is TGCGCCAGCAGCTTGGTCGGGGGGGCCGATGGCGAGCAGTACTTC.

The chain joins TRBV4-2 to TRBJ2-2, with D perhaps assigned TRBD1 or TRBD2 (5 bases each). Trimming cost V 1 base and J 1 base, with 10 bases left between them. This CDR3 has 16 amino acids. In germline, CDR1 is LGHNA, CDR2 YNFKEQ. The CDR3 coding sequence is TGTGCCAGCAGCCAAGTCGAGGGGTTGAACACCGGGGAGCTGTTTTTT. It translates to CASSQVEGLNTGELFF.

This clonotype was counted a few times. V is TRBV9 and J is TRBJ2-7, with D unresolved. The V gene's germline CDR1 is SGDLS and CDR2 YYNGEE. The V gene lost 0 bases and the J gene lost 3 bases, with 1 base spanning the gap. The CDR3 length is 11 residues. The DNA of the CDR3 is TGTGCCAGCAGCGTAGACTACGAGCAGTACGTC. As protein: CASSVDYEQYV.

The chain carries TRBV12-5 and TRBJ2-7, with a weak D call TRBD1 (6 bases). The CDR3 has 14 residues. Deletions cut 3 bases from V and 6 bases from J, with 15 bases between. Germline CDR1 and CDR2: LGHNT and FRNRAP. Written as DNA, the CDR3 is TGTGCTAGTGGTTTCGGAACAGGGTTGGGCGAGCAGTACGTC. The encoded protein is CASGFGTGLGEQYV.

The V gene is TRBV9, the J gene TRBJ2-1; D is unclear. V lost 4 bases, J lost 6 bases, and 8 bases lay in between. In germline, CDR1 is SGDLS, CDR2 YYNGEE. There are 12 residues in the CDR3. The CDR3 nucleotides are TGTGCCAGCAGCTCGGTAGTCAATGAGCAGTTCTTC. This encodes CASSSVVNEQFF.

This clonotype was recorded a few times. V is TRBV3-1 and J is TRBJ2-3; D ambiguous. Germline values: CDR1 LGHDT, CDR2 YNNKEL (reference sequence). This CDR3 is 19 amino acids long. V gave up 8 bases and J gave up 4 bases, with 31 bases separating them. CDR3 sequence reads: CASGKLRPRPPGVPDTQYF. CDR3 DNA: TGTGCCAGCGGAAAGCTACGGCCCCGCCCTCCCGGAGTTCCAGATACGCAGTATTTT.

This clonotype was recorded many times. The chain links TRBV7-9 to TRBJ2-3, with D hard to call. CDR1 and CDR2 from the germline V gene are SEHNR and FQNEAQ (reference sequence). This CDR3 contains 14 residues. V was pared by 3 bases and J by 0 bases, with 7 bases between. The CDR3 nucleotides read TGTGCCAGCAGCTTCTCCGGTAGCACAGATACGCAGTATTTT. Translation: CASSFSGSTDTQYF.

The V and J genes are TRBV4-3 and TRBJ1-2, with D possibly being TRBD1 (5 bases). Germline V gene lookup returns CDR1 LGHNA and CDR2 YSLEER. V lost 0 bases, J lost 9 bases, and 17 bases lay in between. The CDR3 is made up of 15 amino acids. CDR3 nucleotide sequence: TGCGCCAGCAGCCAAGATCGGGCAGGGAGATTCAGCTACACCTTC. It codes for CASSQDRAGRFSYTF.

The genes are TRBV7-9 and TRBJ2-5; TRBD1 matches at 7 bases. J lost 0 bases, V lost 5 bases, and 3 bases had no gene match. The CDR3 has 14 residues. Germline assignment: CDR1 SEHNR and CDR2 FQNEAQ (reference sequence). CDR3: CASSADRDQETQYF. CDR3 DNA: TGTGCCAGCAGCGCCGACAGGGACCAAGAGACCCAGTACTTC.

The chain recombines TRBV5-1 with TRBJ1-1; D not certain. Looked up from germline, CDR1 is SGHRS and CDR2 is YFSETQ. The CDR3 is made up of 13 amino acids. Trimming took 2 bases from V and 5 from J, leaving 10 bases between them. The CDR3 reads CASSFLSGTEAFF. The CDR3, as DNA: TGCGCCAGCAGCTTTTTATCTGGGACTGAAGCTTTCTTT.

The chain recombines TRBV5-1 with TRBJ2-5; 7 bases fit TRBD1. Germline CDR1 and CDR2: SGHRS and YFSETQ. This CDR3 comprises 15 residues. Losses at the gene ends were 4 bases for V and 4 bases for J; bases not matched to a gene: 10. The CDR3 reads CASSPSKGGRETQYF. The CDR3 bases are TGCGCCAGCAGCCCCTCCAAAGGGGGCCGAGAGACCCAGTACTTC.

This clonotype was observed a handful of times. The genes are TRBV2 and TRBJ2-2, with 10 bases fitting TRBD1. J gave up 7 bases and V 3 bases, and 14 bases lay outside the gene matches. Germline V gives CDR1 SNHLY, CDR2 FYNNEI. CDR3 length: 18 amino acids. The DNA for the CDR3 is TGTGCCAGCAGTGATCCAGGACAGGGGGAATGGTTTGGCGGGGAGCTGTTTTTT. It specifies CASSDPGQGEWFGGELFF.

This clonotype was detected only a few times. This chain uses TRBV18 with TRBJ2-3, with TRBD2 as a possible D gene (5 bases). Germline V lookup: CDR1 KGHSH, CDR2 LQKENI. The ends were cut back, 3 bases at V and 0 bases at J, with 16 bases in the middle. The CDR3 totals 17 residues. The CDR3 reads CASSPRRLPGSTDTQYF. As DNA, the CDR3 is TGTGCCAGCTCACCTCGACGGCTACCGGGGAGCACAGATACGCAGTATTTT.

The chain employs TRBV7-6 and TRBJ2-2; possible D gene TRBD2, 6 bases. This CDR3 has 14 amino acids. From germline, CDR1 is SGHVS and CDR2 FNYEAQ. V was cut by 6 bases and J by 1 base, with 9 bases left in between. This CDR3 reads CASRPGENTGELFF. The CDR3 DNA sequence: TGTGCCAGCAGACCGGGAGAGAACACCGGGGAGCTGTTTTTT.

This clonotype was observed a handful of times. The chain carries TRBV7-3 and TRBJ2-2, with 9 bases identical to TRBD1. Per the germline V gene, CDR1 is SGHTA and CDR2 is FQGTGA. With 3 bases clipped from V and 2 bases from J, the junction kept 4 bases outside the gene matches. This CDR3 contains 16 residues. This chain's CDR3 is CASSFGGQGNTGELFF. CDR3 nucleotide sequence: TGTGCCAGCAGCTTTGGGGGACAGGGAAACACCGGGGAGCTGTTTTTT.

This clonotype is a singleton in its sample. This chain links TRBV10-1 with TRBJ2-7; 9 positions agree with TRBD1. Germline trimming cut 3 bases from V and 13 bases from J; bases unmatched to any gene: 4. CDR1 is WNHNN, CDR2 SYGVQD, per germline (reference sequence). The CDR3 runs 11 residues. The CDR3 nucleotides read TGCGCCAGCAGTGACACAGGGGGCCATTACTTC. This encodes CASSDTGGHYF.

The chain employs TRBV4-3 and TRBJ2-5; D is uncertain. The CDR3 is made up of 14 amino acids. With 0 bases removed from V and 5 bases from J, the gap between germline ends came to 10 bases. CDR1 and CDR2 from the germline V gene are LGHNA and YSLEER. CDR3 residues: CASSQDLYRETQYF. The CDR3 DNA reads TGCGCCAGCAGCCAAGATCTTTATAGGGAGACCCAGTACTTC.

This clonotype was counted many times. The chain uses TRBV4-2 and TRBJ2-1; possibly TRBD1 or TRBD2 for D (7 bases each). Trimming cost V 3 bases and J 7 bases, with 22 bases left between them. From germline, CDR1 is LGHNA and CDR2 YNFKEQ. The CDR3 is made up of 17 amino acids. The CDR3 is CASSHRGLAGAINEQFF. In nucleotides, the CDR3 is TGTGCCAGCAGCCACAGGGGGTTGGCGGGGGCCATAAATGAGCAGTTCTTC.

The chain carries TRBV4-3 and TRBJ2-5; D remains ambiguous. The CDR3 sequence is 13 residues long. Germline V CDR1 and CDR2: LGHNA, YSLEER. The V and J ends lost 4 bases and 6 bases respectively, with 12 bases between them. CDR3 nucleotides: TGCGCCAGCAGCCCCCGGGCGGCCCAGACCCAGTACTTC. This gives the protein CASSPRAAQTQYF.

The DNA of the CDR3 is TGTGCCAGCAGCACATACCGGGACACGGAACGCTACAATGAGCAGTTCTTC. The encoded protein is CASSTYRDTERYNEQFF. The rearrangement links TRBV7-9 to TRBJ2-1, with D perhaps matching TRBD1 (6 bases). Germline V gene sequence: CDR1 SEHNR, CDR2 FQNEAQ (reference sequence). Deletions cut 5 bases from V and 3 bases from J, with 20 bases between. This CDR3 contains 17 residues.

On this clonotype: The junction does not match germline at one end; this may be a read error. The chain recombines TRBV12-3 or TRBV12-4 with TRBJ2-3; a possible D gene is TRBD2 (6 bases). This CDR3 comprises 15 residues. The CDR3 DNA reads TGTGCCAACAGTTTATCGGGGGTTAGCACAGATACGCAGTATTTT. Amino acids: CANSLSGVSTDTQYF.

V gene TRBV5-1 combines with J gene TRBJ2-1, with D possibly being TRBD1 (5 bases). Germline V gives CDR1 SGHRS, CDR2 YFSETQ. CDR3 size: 13 residues. V was pared by 0 bases and J by 6 bases, with 7 bases between. CDR3 in DNA: TGCGCCAGCAGCTTGGGAGACAGCAATGAGCAGTTCTTC. It specifies CASSLGDSNEQFF.

The rearrangement joins TRBV5-1 to TRBJ2-1, with D unclear. The germline V and J ends were trimmed by 0 bases and 0 bases, with 7 bases remaining between them. The CDR3 length is 15 residues. Germline lookup yields CDR1 SGHRS and CDR2 YFSETQ. CDR3 DNA: TGCGCCAGCAGCTTGGTACGTAACTCCTACAATGAGCAGTTCTTC. This encodes CASSLVRNSYNEQFF.

This clonotype was picked up many times. The chain recombines TRBV12-3 or TRBV12-4 with TRBJ1-5; TRBD1 matches 7 bases. The CDR3 totals 12 residues. The junction had 0 bases not matched to a gene; V was cut back by 6 bases and J by 4 bases. Here the CDR3 DNA reads TGTGCCAGCAGACAGGGGAATCAGCCCCAGCATTTT. This encodes CASRQGNQPQHF.

This clonotype was seen a few times. The chain joins TRBV28 to TRBJ2-1; D not certain. The CDR3 extends over 16 amino acids. Trimming stripped 7 bases from V and 9 bases from J, with 25 bases between. CDR1 MDHEN and CDR2 SYDVKM come from the germline V gene. This chain's CDR3 is CASTPERVAEASEQFF. As DNA, the CDR3 is TGTGCCAGCACCCCCGAGCGCGTGGCCGAAGCCAGTGAGCAGTTCTTC.

This chain links TRBV25-1 with TRBJ2-1, with 9 bases lining up with TRBD1. The germline V gene has CDR1 MGHDK and CDR2 SYGVNS. Trimming removed 1 base from V and 8 bases from J; junction bases left unmatched: 9. The CDR3 runs to 16 residues. In DNA form, the CDR3 reads TGTGCCAGCAGTGAATGGAAAGACAGGGGGGGCGATGAGCAGTTCTTC. Translation gives CASSEWKDRGGDEQFF.